This TCR beta chain was recovered during a study of blood T cell repertoires in COVID-19. Study background: Sample material is recorded as cDNA or gDNA derived from T cells, B-cell-depleted T cells, or PBMCs.

Clones were sequenced by immunoSEQ multiplex PCR, and TCRdb holds only the in-frame ones, with some missing. The sample holds 200,000 to 250,000 clones, around 81% seen once. The CDR3 has 13 amino acids. V lost 6 bases to trimming and J lost 8 bases, with 14 bases between them. Germline-derived CDR1 and CDR2 are MNHEY and SVGAGI. The sequenced material came from peripheral blood. The TCR comes from a human donor in a cohort sampled during active COVID-19. The V and J genes are TRBV6-5 and TRBJ1-3; D is unresolved. The CDR3 bases are TGTGCCAGCAGATACAGAATCGGAGACACCATATATTTT. Encoded protein: CASRYRIGDTIYF.